The clone carrying this TCR beta chain was observed a handful of times. V lost 4 bases and J 6 bases, leaving 11 bases between the germline ends. Per the germline V gene, CDR1 is SGDLS and CDR2 is YYNGEE. The CDR3 runs to 13 residues. This specimen belongs to a study of PD-1 blockade in classical Hodgkin lymphoma. The method was immunoSEQ multiplex PCR; TCRdb's version includes in-frame clones alone and lacks a portion of them. This table has around 50,000 clones, 90% appearing once. The time point: cycle 4 day 1 (C4D1), after less than seven weeks of nivolumab. Relapse after autologous stem cell transplantation occurred in every patient, and brentuximab vedotin exposure varied.

This chain links TRBV9 with TRBJ2-1; D uncertain. The sequences come from peripheral blood mononuclear cells (PBMCs), collected before the fourth cycle of nivolumab. This receptor was identified in a human donor with classical Hodgkin lymphoma. For the CDR3, the DNA is TGTGCCAGCAGCTCAAACTACGCCAATGAGCAGTTCTTC. This translates into CASSSNYANEQFF.